This T cell receptor beta chain stems from a study of T cell responses to AZD1222 COVID-19 vaccine. Assay used: immunoSEQ multiplex PCR; TCRdb lists only in-frame clones, some missing. There are roughly 270,000 clones in the sample; 94% occur only once, and about 0.5% lies in the top ten. Points on this clone: Its antigen remains unidentified.

Looked up from germline, CDR1 is PRHDT and CDR2 is FYEKMQ (reference sequence). The V end was cut by 3 bases, the J end by 2 bases, with 10 bases between. The length of the CDR3 is 14 residues. The study, taken as a whole, reports: Researchers report vaccine-associated CD4 TCRs spanning spike, with dominance at 160-218 and 743-854.

V is TRBV13 and J is TRBJ1-2; D gene uncertain. The receptor was derived from an adult who received the AZD1222 COVID-19 vaccine. This material consisted of peripheral blood, taken 28 days after the second AZD1222 dose. The CDR3 sequence is CASSLMGPNYGYTF. In DNA, the CDR3 is TGTGCCAGCAGCTTGATGGGTCCCAACTATGGCTACACCTTC.